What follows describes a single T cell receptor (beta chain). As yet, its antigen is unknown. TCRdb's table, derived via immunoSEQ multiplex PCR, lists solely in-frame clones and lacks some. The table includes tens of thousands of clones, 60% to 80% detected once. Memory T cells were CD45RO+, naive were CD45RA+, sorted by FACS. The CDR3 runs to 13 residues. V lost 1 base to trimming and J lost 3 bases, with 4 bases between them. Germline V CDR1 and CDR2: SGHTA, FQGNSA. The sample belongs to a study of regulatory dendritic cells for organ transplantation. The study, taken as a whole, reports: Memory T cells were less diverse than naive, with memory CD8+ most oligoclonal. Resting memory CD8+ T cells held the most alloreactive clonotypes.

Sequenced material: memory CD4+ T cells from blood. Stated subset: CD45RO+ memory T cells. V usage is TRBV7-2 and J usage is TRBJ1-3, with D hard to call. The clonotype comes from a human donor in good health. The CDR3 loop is CASSLDGGNTIYF. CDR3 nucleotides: TGTGCCAGCAGCTTAGACGGTGGAAACACCATATATTTT.